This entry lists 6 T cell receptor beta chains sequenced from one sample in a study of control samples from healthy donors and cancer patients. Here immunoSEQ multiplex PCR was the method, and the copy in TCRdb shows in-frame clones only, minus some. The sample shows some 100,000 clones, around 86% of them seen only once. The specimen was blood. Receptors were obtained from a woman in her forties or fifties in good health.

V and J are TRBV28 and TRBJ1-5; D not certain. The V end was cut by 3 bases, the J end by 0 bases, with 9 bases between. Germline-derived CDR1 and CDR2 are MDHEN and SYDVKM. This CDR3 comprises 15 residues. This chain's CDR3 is CASSFRLNSNQPQHF. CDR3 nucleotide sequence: TGTGCCAGCAGTTTCCGACTTAATAGCAATCAGCCCCAGCATTTT.

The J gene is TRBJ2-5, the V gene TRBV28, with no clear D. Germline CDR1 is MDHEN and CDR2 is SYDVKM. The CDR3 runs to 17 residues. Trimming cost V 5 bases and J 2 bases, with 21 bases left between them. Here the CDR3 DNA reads TGTGCCAGCAGTCCTCATGGTTCACCTCAGGATCAAGAGACCCAGTACTTC. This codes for CASSPHGSPQDQETQYF.

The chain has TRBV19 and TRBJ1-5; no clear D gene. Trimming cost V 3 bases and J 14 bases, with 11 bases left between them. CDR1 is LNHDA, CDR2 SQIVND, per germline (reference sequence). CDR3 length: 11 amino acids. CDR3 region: CASSMGAAKHF. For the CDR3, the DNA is TGTGCCAGTAGTATGGGCGCAGCAAAGCATTTT. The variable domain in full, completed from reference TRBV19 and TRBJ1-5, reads DGGITQSPKYLFRKEGQNVTLSCEQNLNHDAMYWYRQDPGQGLRLIYYSQIVNDFQKGDIAEGYSVSREKKESFPLTVTSAQKNPTAFYLCASSMGAAKHFGDGTRLSIL.

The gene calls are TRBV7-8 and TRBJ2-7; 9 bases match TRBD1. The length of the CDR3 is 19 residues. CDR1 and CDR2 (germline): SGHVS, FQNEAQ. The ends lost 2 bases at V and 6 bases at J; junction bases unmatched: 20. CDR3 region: CASSLCRAAGTGIPCEQYF. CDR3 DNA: TGTGCCAGCAGCTTATGTAGAGCCGCCGGGACAGGGATACCATGCGAGCAGTACTTC.

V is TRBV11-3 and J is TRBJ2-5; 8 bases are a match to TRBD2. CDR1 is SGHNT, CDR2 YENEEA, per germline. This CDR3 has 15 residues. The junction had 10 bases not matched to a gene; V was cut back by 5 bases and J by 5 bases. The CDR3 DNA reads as TGTGCCAGCAGCCGAGCGGCTAGCGGGTGGGAGACCCAGTACTTC. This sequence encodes CASSRAASGWETQYF.

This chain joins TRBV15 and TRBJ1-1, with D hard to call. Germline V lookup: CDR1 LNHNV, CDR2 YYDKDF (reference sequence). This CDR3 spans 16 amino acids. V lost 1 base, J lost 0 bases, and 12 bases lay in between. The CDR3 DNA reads TGTGCCACCAGCAGAGTAGTTAGCAGATTGAACACTGAAGCTTTCTTT. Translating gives CATSRVVSRLNTEAFF.